This is a list of T cell receptor beta chains from one sample in a study of T cell changes during pregnancy in multiple sclerosis. This table comes from immunoSEQ multiplex PCR, and its TCRdb copy is limited to in-frame clones, with some not included. The table records around 99,000 clones, 80% to 95% of them present only once. The specimen comprised peripheral blood, sampled in the third trimester of pregnancy. The receptors stem from a female donor in good health, enrolled as a control in a pregnancy study. Both conserved end residues are part of each CDR3. The D gene is left open where the match is weak. Size is omitted from some rows. Given values are once, few, many or a class for expanded clones.

j_call: TRBJ2-3; cdr3_length: 15; d_call: NA; v_call: TRBV11-3; clone_size: NA; cdr3_aa: CASSLDYGRGDTQYF; cdr3_nt: TGTGCCAGCAGCTTAGATTACGGCAGGGGAGATACGCAGTATTTT
j_call: TRBJ2-3; cdr3_length: 17; d_call: TRBD2; v_call: TRBV19; clone_size: NA; cdr3_aa: CASSRLAGATSTDTQYF; cdr3_nt: TGTGCCAGTTCCAGACTAGCGGGGGCTACTAGCACAGATACGCAGTATTTT
j_call: TRBJ2-1; cdr3_length: 10; d_call: NA; v_call: TRBV19; clone_size: NA; cdr3_aa: CASGREEQFF; cdr3_nt: TGTGCCAGTGGTAGGGAGGAGCAGTTCTTC
j_call: TRBJ2-7; cdr3_length: 11; d_call: NA; v_call: TRBV19; clone_size: once; cdr3_aa: CASSTRGEQYF; cdr3_nt: TGTGCCAGTAGTACTCGGGGGGAGCAGTACTTC
j_call: TRBJ2-2; cdr3_length: 14; d_call: TRBD1; v_call: TRBV18; clone_size: NA; cdr3_aa: CASTQQGATGELFF; cdr3_nt: TGTGCCAGCACCCAACAGGGGGCAACCGGGGAGCTGTTTTTT
j_call: TRBJ1-2; cdr3_length: 14; d_call: TRBD1; v_call: TRBV25-1; clone_size: NA; cdr3_aa: CASRKQGALRGYTF; cdr3_nt: TGTGCCAGCAGGAAACAGGGGGCGCTTCGAGGCTACACCTTC
j_call: TRBJ1-2; cdr3_length: 16; d_call: TRBD1; v_call: TRBV4-1; clone_size: NA; cdr3_aa: CASSPVGTGGTYGYTF; cdr3_nt: TGCGCCAGCAGCCCGGTTGGGACAGGAGGGACCTATGGCTACACCTTC
j_call: TRBJ2-1; cdr3_length: 14; d_call: TRBD2; v_call: TRBV6-1; clone_size: NA; cdr3_aa: CASIGSRGVNEQFF; cdr3_nt: TGTGCCAGCATAGGTTCACGGGGGGTAAATGAGCAGTTCTTC
j_call: TRBJ1-6; cdr3_length: 11; d_call: NA; v_call: TRBV7-9; clone_size: once; cdr3_aa: CASSPPTPLHF; cdr3_nt: TGTGCCAGCAGTCCTCCTACACCCCTCCACTTT
j_call: TRBJ1-1; cdr3_length: 11; d_call: NA; v_call: TRBV7-9; clone_size: NA; cdr3_aa: CASSLTTEAFF; cdr3_nt: TGTGCCAGCAGCTTAACCACGGAGGCTTTCTTT
j_call: TRBJ2-3; cdr3_length: 18; d_call: TRBD2; v_call: TRBV4-2; clone_size: NA; cdr3_aa: CASSQDGLAGAFTDTQYF; cdr3_nt: TGTGCCAGCAGCCAAGATGGACTAGCGGGGGCCTTCACAGATACGCAGTATTTT
j_call: TRBJ2-3; cdr3_length: 15; d_call: TRBD1; v_call: TRBV5-1; clone_size: NA; cdr3_aa: CASSYSGQGTDTQYF; cdr3_nt: TGCGCCAGCAGCTATTCGGGACAGGGCACAGATACGCAGTATTTT
j_call: TRBJ2-5; cdr3_length: 16; d_call: NA; v_call: TRBV14; clone_size: NA; cdr3_aa: CASSQEGRGKLETQYF; cdr3_nt: TGTGCCAGCAGCCAAGAGGGGAGGGGGAAGCTGGAGACCCAGTACTTC
j_call: TRBJ2-4; cdr3_length: 15; d_call: NA; v_call: TRBV2; clone_size: NA; cdr3_aa: CASSYRDLAKNIQYF; cdr3_nt: TGTGCCAGCAGTTACCGGGACTTAGCCAAAAACATTCAGTACTTC
j_call: TRBJ1-4; cdr3_length: 13; d_call: NA; v_call: TRBV19; clone_size: NA; cdr3_aa: CASSSATNEKLFF; cdr3_nt: TGTGCCAGTAGTAGCGCAACTAATGAAAAACTGTTTTTT
j_call: TRBJ1-1; cdr3_length: 13; d_call: NA; v_call: TRBV14; clone_size: NA; cdr3_aa: CASSLTQNTEAFF; cdr3_nt: TGTGCCAGCAGCTTAACACAGAACACTGAAGCTTTCTTT
j_call: TRBJ2-7; cdr3_length: 14; d_call: NA; v_call: TRBV9; clone_size: NA; cdr3_aa: CASSVGQSMGEQYF; cdr3_nt: TGTGCCAGCAGCGTAGGACAGTCAATGGGCGAGCAGTACTTC
j_call: TRBJ1-1; cdr3_length: 14; d_call: TRBD1; v_call: TRBV30; clone_size: NA; cdr3_aa: CAWSPGQGRTEAFF; cdr3_nt: TGTGCCTGGAGTCCGGGACAGGGGCGAACTGAAGCTTTCTTT
j_call: TRBJ1-1; cdr3_length: 12; d_call: NA; v_call: TRBV7-9; clone_size: NA; cdr3_aa: CASSPGHLEAFF; cdr3_nt: TGTGCCAGCAGCCCGGGACACCTTGAAGCTTTCTTT
j_call: TRBJ1-4; cdr3_length: 14; d_call: TRBD1; v_call: TRBV29-1; clone_size: NA; cdr3_aa: CSVGTGGAGEKLFF; cdr3_nt: TGCAGCGTCGGTACAGGGGGCGCCGGGGAAAAACTGTTTTTT
j_call: TRBJ1-1; cdr3_length: 13; d_call: NA; v_call: TRBV7-3; clone_size: NA; cdr3_aa: CASSLDRDTEAFF; cdr3_nt: TGTGCCAGCAGCTTGGACAGAGACACTGAAGCTTTCTTT
j_call: TRBJ2-5; cdr3_length: 13; d_call: NA; v_call: TRBV21-1; clone_size: NA; cdr3_aa: CATLPRQQETQYF; cdr3_nt: TGTGCCACCCTTCCGAGACAGCAAGAGACCCAGTACTTC
j_call: TRBJ1-1; cdr3_length: 14; d_call: TRBD1; v_call: TRBV13; clone_size: NA; cdr3_aa: CASSVQTGGTEAFF; cdr3_nt: TGTGCCAGCAGCGTACAGACAGGGGGCACTGAAGCTTTCTTT
j_call: TRBJ2-1; cdr3_length: 16; d_call: TRBD2; v_call: TRBV19; clone_size: NA; cdr3_aa: CASSIDLLAGHNEQFF; cdr3_nt: TGTGCCAGTAGTATAGATCTACTAGCGGGGCACAATGAGCAGTTCTTC
j_call: TRBJ1-1; cdr3_length: 15; d_call: NA; v_call: TRBV5-4; clone_size: NA; cdr3_aa: CASSLGGGVDLEAFF; cdr3_nt: TGTGCCAGCAGCTTGGGGGGAGGGGTTGATCTTGAAGCTTTCTTT
j_call: TRBJ1-5; cdr3_length: 14; d_call: TRBD1; v_call: TRBV19; clone_size: NA; cdr3_aa: CASSIRDRGQPQHF; cdr3_nt: TGTGCCAGTAGTATTAGGGACAGGGGGCAGCCCCAGCATTTT
j_call: TRBJ1-2; cdr3_length: 14; d_call: NA; v_call: TRBV29-1; clone_size: NA; cdr3_aa: CSATTTGFNYGYTF; cdr3_nt: TGCAGCGCTACAACTACAGGTTTCAACTATGGCTACACCTTC
j_call: TRBJ1-1; cdr3_length: 15; d_call: NA; v_call: TRBV9; clone_size: NA; cdr3_aa: CASSASREVETEAFF; cdr3_nt: TGTGCCAGCAGCGCATCCAGGGAGGTGGAGACTGAAGCTTTCTTT
j_call: TRBJ2-5; cdr3_length: 12; d_call: NA; v_call: TRBV29-1; clone_size: NA; cdr3_aa: CSVDSYQETQYF; cdr3_nt: TGCAGCGTTGATAGCTACCAAGAGACCCAGTACTTC
j_call: TRBJ2-7; cdr3_length: 13; d_call: TRBD2; v_call: TRBV29-1; clone_size: NA; cdr3_aa: CSVVQHGGNEQYF; cdr3_nt: TGCAGCGTCGTCCAACACGGGGGGAACGAGCAGTACTTC
j_call: TRBJ2-7; cdr3_length: 15; d_call: TRBD1; v_call: TRBV4-1; clone_size: NA; cdr3_aa: CASSQGDRGSYEQYF; cdr3_nt: TGCGCCAGCAGCCAAGGGGACAGGGGATCCTACGAGCAGTACTTC
j_call: TRBJ1-2; cdr3_length: 14; d_call: NA; v_call: TRBV25-1; clone_size: NA; cdr3_aa: CASSESGTNYGYTF; cdr3_nt: TGTGCCAGCAGTGAATCGGGTACTAACTATGGCTACACCTTC
j_call: TRBJ2-2; cdr3_length: 18; d_call: TRBD1; v_call: TRBV7-8; clone_size: once; cdr3_aa: CASSISGQGSLNTGELFF; cdr3_nt: TGTGCCAGCAGCATTTCGGGACAGGGGTCCCTGAACACCGGGGAGCTGTTTTTT
j_call: TRBJ1-1; cdr3_length: 12; d_call: NA; v_call: TRBV5-6; clone_size: NA; cdr3_aa: CASSFAGSEAFF; cdr3_nt: TGTGCCAGCAGCTTCGCGGGATCTGAAGCTTTCTTT
j_call: TRBJ2-5; cdr3_length: 17; d_call: TRBD2; v_call: TRBV5-6; clone_size: NA; cdr3_aa: CASSLGFLAGGSETQYF; cdr3_nt: TGTGCCAGCAGCTTGGGATTCCTTGCGGGGGGAAGTGAGACCCAGTACTTC
j_call: TRBJ1-2; cdr3_length: 13; d_call: NA; v_call: TRBV11-1; clone_size: NA; cdr3_aa: CASSFGQNYGYTF; cdr3_nt: TGTGCCAGCAGCTTTGGGCAGAACTATGGCTACACCTTC
j_call: TRBJ1-2; cdr3_length: 13; d_call: TRBD1; v_call: TRBV19; clone_size: once; cdr3_aa: CASSKTGNYGYTF; cdr3_nt: TGTGCCAGTAGTAAGACAGGGAACTATGGCTACACCTTC
j_call: TRBJ1-1; cdr3_length: 13; d_call: NA; v_call: TRBV7-9; clone_size: once; cdr3_aa: CASSAEVETEAFF; cdr3_nt: TGTGCCAGCAGCGCAGAGGTGGAGACTGAAGCTTTCTTT
j_call: TRBJ1-6; cdr3_length: 15; d_call: NA; v_call: TRBV27; clone_size: NA; cdr3_aa: CASGLTGSGTSPLHF; cdr3_nt: TGTGCCAGCGGTCTCACAGGGTCCGGGACTTCACCCCTCCACTTT
j_call: TRBJ2-6; cdr3_length: 17; d_call: TRBD1; v_call: TRBV5-1; clone_size: NA; cdr3_aa: CASSPGTGGSGANVLTF; cdr3_nt: TGCGCCAGCAGCCCCGGGACAGGGGGATCTGGGGCCAACGTCCTGACTTTC
j_call: TRBJ1-2; cdr3_length: 18; d_call: TRBD1; v_call: TRBV9; clone_size: NA; cdr3_aa: CASSVGKTGTANWEGYTF; cdr3_nt: TGTGCCAGCAGCGTAGGGAAAACCGGGACAGCCAATTGGGAGGGCTACACCTTC
j_call: TRBJ1-2; cdr3_length: 18; d_call: TRBD1; v_call: TRBV7-2; clone_size: NA; cdr3_aa: CASSPHDRGRLPNYGYTF; cdr3_nt: TGTGCCAGCAGCCCCCATGACAGGGGGCGATTGCCCAACTATGGCTACACCTTC
j_call: TRBJ1-1; cdr3_length: 19; d_call: NA; v_call: TRBV4-3; clone_size: once; cdr3_aa: CASSQDSGTPGASNTEAFF; cdr3_nt: TGCGCCAGCAGCCAAGATAGCGGCACCCCCGGGGCCTCGAACACTGAAGCTTTCTTT
j_call: TRBJ2-3; cdr3_length: 14; d_call: NA; v_call: TRBV6-5; clone_size: NA; cdr3_aa: CASSYSFSTDTQYF; cdr3_nt: TGTGCCAGCAGTTACTCTTTCTCCACAGATACGCAGTATTTT
j_call: TRBJ1-1; cdr3_length: 14; d_call: NA; v_call: TRBV7-8; clone_size: NA; cdr3_aa: CASSLDRGNTEAFF; cdr3_nt: TGTGCCAGCAGCTTAGATCGGGGGAACACTGAAGCTTTCTTT
j_call: TRBJ1-2; cdr3_length: 14; d_call: NA; v_call: TRBV10-1; clone_size: NA; cdr3_aa: CASSERGAAYGYTF; cdr3_nt: TGCGCCAGCAGTGAACGGGGGGCGGCATATGGCTACACCTTC
j_call: TRBJ2-1; cdr3_length: 15; d_call: NA; v_call: TRBV9; clone_size: NA; cdr3_aa: CASSNRDISYNEQFF; cdr3_nt: TGTGCCAGCAGCAACCGGGACATCTCCTACAATGAGCAGTTCTTC
j_call: TRBJ2-2; cdr3_length: 17; d_call: NA; v_call: TRBV9; clone_size: NA; cdr3_aa: CASSVHFAGSNTGELFF; cdr3_nt: TGTGCCAGCAGCGTTCATTTTGCGGGTTCGAACACCGGGGAGCTGTTTTTT
j_call: TRBJ2-1; cdr3_length: 15; d_call: TRBD2; v_call: TRBV7-2; clone_size: NA; cdr3_aa: CASRSSGGSYNEQFF; cdr3_nt: TGTGCCAGCAGATCCAGCGGGGGCTCCTACAATGAGCAGTTCTTC
j_call: TRBJ1-5; cdr3_length: 13; d_call: NA; v_call: TRBV14; clone_size: NA; cdr3_aa: CASSQGLNQPQHF; cdr3_nt: TGTGCCAGCAGCCAAGGTCTCAATCAGCCCCAGCATTTT